This record looks at one T cell receptor (beta chain) sequence and its context. Its antigen is unidentified. Other DNA sequences of this sample code for an identical CDR3. These data are taken from a study of shared clonotypes between healthy human individuals. As for the study in general: Donor ages ranged 18 to 49 years: a couple of women, a few men.

Study-wide results and caveats: Clonotypes shared by all four donors outscored non-shared clonotypes in generation probability. Among four donors, roughly 5% of naive CD4 clonotypes were found in common.

The germline V gene has CDR1 MDHEN and CDR2 SYDVKM. V lost 6 bases and J 7 bases, leaving 19 bases between the germline ends. The CDR3 length is 15 residues. Researchers divided each subset's genomic DNA evenly across several immunoSEQ plates. The protocol was immunoSEQ multiplex PCR, while the TCRdb copy is restricted to in-frame clones and leaves out a portion. The sample includes some 1.1 million clones, approximately 77% of them seen just once. Sequencing was performed on memory CD4+ T cells from PBMCs. As to subset: CD45RA-negative fraction. The origin of this receptor is a young man in good health. Some clones in this sample may be carry-over from other donors' samples. V is TRBV28 and J is TRBJ1-5; maybe TRBD1 (5 bases). The CDR3: CASSLPGTAGQPQHF. As DNA, the CDR3 is TGTGCCAGCAGCCTACCCGGGACCGCTGGGCAGCCCCAGCATTTT. Full variable domain (outside the CDR3, taken from reference TRBV28 and TRBJ1-5): DVKVTQSSRYLVKRTGEKVFLECVQDMDHENMFWYRQDPGLGLRLIYFSYDVKMKEKGDIPEGYSVSREKKERFSLILESASTNQTSMYLCASSLPGTAGQPQHFGDGTRLSIL.